The clone carrying this T cell receptor (beta chain) was observed a few times. The antigen is not known. The record originates from a study of response to subunit inactivated influenza vaccine. Points from the study as a whole: Researchers suggested that each seasonal influenza vaccination recruits few new T cells.

TCRdb re-derived calls from the RT-PCR reads in MiXCR, one entry per CDR3 protein. The sample carries 150,000 to 200,000 distinct CDR3 sequences, roughly 12% recorded once. The same sample was also studied in work on T cells expressing NK-cell markers. That paper states: 5'RACE template switching built TCR beta cDNA with unique molecular identifiers. Cells sorted as CD3+CD56+NKG2C+, CD3+CD56+NKG2C- and CD3+CD56-NKG2C+ T cells supplied the TCR beta repertoires. Similarly, these clonotypes led the CD3+CD56-NKG2C+ fraction as well in a handful of donors.

Here the sequenced sample was CD8+ T cells sorted from PBMCs, taken about 13 days after vaccination. The sequence was obtained from a middle-aged man who received an inactivated influenza vaccine.

This chain's CDR3 is CASSRGLGELFF. CDR3 DNA: TGTGCCAGCAGCCGGGGGCTCGGGGAGCTGTTTTTT. The chain couples TRBV9 to TRBJ2-2; D possibly uses TRBD1 or TRBD2 (6 bases each). CDR1 is SGDLS, CDR2 YYNGEE, per germline. The V end was cut by 4 bases, the J end by 7 bases, with 8 bases between. CDR3 size: 12 residues. Filled out from reference TRBV9 and TRBJ2-2, the complete variable domain reads DSGVTQTPKHLITATGQRVTLRCSPRSGDLSVYWYQQSLDQGLQFLIQYYNGEERAKGNILERFSAQQFPDLHSELNLSSLELGDSALYFCASSRGLGELFFGEGSRLTVL.